This is a list of T cell receptor beta chains from one sample in a study of blood T cells in healthy people across ages. TCRdb used MiXCR to reprocess the 5' RACE reads, holding one entry per CDR3 protein. The sample contains about 720,000 distinct CDR3 sequences, about 20% of which appear only once. The sample consisted of blood. The receptor source for this set is a man in his 70s in good health. The CDR3 runs from the conserved cysteine through the conserved F or W. D genes are given only for firm matches. Size is omitted from some rows. Given values are once, few, many or a class for expanded clones.

d_call: TRBD1; j_call: TRBJ2-5; v_call: TRBV29-1; clone_size: many; cdr3_nt: TGCAGCGTTGTGACAGGGGAAGAGACCCAGTACTTC; cdr3_aa: CSVVTGEETQYF
d_call: TRBD1; j_call: TRBJ2-5; v_call: TRBV5-1; clone_size: .; cdr3_nt: TGCGCCAGCAGCCTCGGGACAGGGACGCGAGAGCAGTACTTC; cdr3_aa: CASSLGTGTREQYF
d_call: .; j_call: TRBJ2-1; v_call: TRBV6-4; clone_size: .; cdr3_nt: TGTGCCAGCGGAATCGGGAATGAGCAGTTCTTC; cdr3_aa: CASGIGNEQFF
d_call: .; j_call: TRBJ1-2; v_call: TRBV11-2; clone_size: .; cdr3_nt: TGTGCCAGCAGCTTAATCTACACAGCCATCTTC; cdr3_aa: CASSLIYTAIF
d_call: .; j_call: TRBJ1-2; v_call: TRBV18; clone_size: .; cdr3_nt: TGTGCCAGCTCACCAACAGGGACCTATGGCTACACCTTC; cdr3_aa: CASSPTGTYGYTF
d_call: .; j_call: TRBJ2-3; v_call: TRBV4-1; clone_size: few; cdr3_nt: TGCGCCAGCAGCCCGGCTATGTTCCCGGGGACAATTATCGCAGATACGCAGTATTTT; cdr3_aa: CASSPAMFPGTIIADTQYF
d_call: TRBD2; j_call: TRBJ2-2; v_call: TRBV24-1; clone_size: few; cdr3_nt: TGTGCCACCAGTGATTTGGGGACTAGCGGGGTCGCGAACACCGGGGAGCTGTTTTTT; cdr3_aa: CATSDLGTSGVANTGELFF
d_call: .; j_call: TRBJ2-1; v_call: TRBV28; clone_size: .; cdr3_nt: TGTGCCAGCAGTTACCCACATAAGCAGTTCTTC; cdr3_aa: CASSYPHKQFF
d_call: .; j_call: TRBJ1-5; v_call: TRBV11-2; clone_size: .; cdr3_nt: TGTGCCAGCAGCCCAGGAGGGAGCAACAATCAGCCCCAGCATTTT; cdr3_aa: CASSPGGSNNQPQHF
d_call: .; j_call: TRBJ2-3; v_call: TRBV10-2; clone_size: .; cdr3_nt: TGCGCCGGCAGGAACACAGATACGCAGTATTTT; cdr3_aa: CAGRNTDTQYF
d_call: .; j_call: TRBJ1-5; v_call: TRBV7-6; clone_size: few; cdr3_nt: TGTGCCAGCAGCTTAGGAGTCTACAATCAGCCCCAGCATTTT; cdr3_aa: CASSLGVYNQPQHF
d_call: .; j_call: TRBJ2-5; v_call: TRBV28; clone_size: once; cdr3_nt: TGTGCCAGCAGCACCAAGCGGACATTCCAAGAGACCCAGTACTTC; cdr3_aa: CASSTKRTFQETQYF
d_call: .; j_call: TRBJ1-4; v_call: TRBV5-1; clone_size: .; cdr3_nt: TGCGCCAGCAGCTCAACACCCGACAGAACAACTAATGAAAAACTGTTTTTT; cdr3_aa: CASSSTPDRTTNEKLFF
d_call: TRBD1; j_call: TRBJ1-3; v_call: TRBV9; clone_size: few; cdr3_nt: TGTGCCAGCAGCACCAGGGGGGCTGGAAACACCATATATTTT; cdr3_aa: CASSTRGAGNTIYF
d_call: TRBD2; j_call: TRBJ2-1; v_call: TRBV4-3; clone_size: .; cdr3_nt: TGCGCCAGCAGCAGCCGGGACTACCCCTACAATGAGCAGTTCTTC; cdr3_aa: CASSSRDYPYNEQFF
d_call: .; j_call: TRBJ2-2; v_call: TRBV5-1; clone_size: .; cdr3_nt: TGCGCCAGCAGCTTGAGCTCAGGGAACACCGGGGAGCTGTTTTTT; cdr3_aa: CASSLSSGNTGELFF
d_call: .; j_call: TRBJ2-7; v_call: TRBV11-3; clone_size: .; cdr3_nt: TGTGCCAGCAGCGGGACGACGGCTGCCGGGAAATTCCACTACGAGCAGTACTTC; cdr3_aa: CASSGTTAAGKFHYEQYF
d_call: .; j_call: TRBJ2-5; v_call: TRBV6-6; clone_size: .; cdr3_nt: TGTGCCAGCAGTTACAACTCCCAAGAGACCCAGTACTTC; cdr3_aa: CASSYNSQETQYF
d_call: .; j_call: TRBJ1-5; v_call: TRBV12-3/TRBV12-4; clone_size: .; cdr3_nt: TGTGCCAGCAGTTTAGGGCCGAAAGATCAGCTCCAGCATTTT; cdr3_aa: CASSLGPKDQLQHF
d_call: .; j_call: TRBJ2-7; v_call: TRBV20-1; clone_size: few; cdr3_nt: TGCAGTGCGCCAGCCGGGACCGATCCCTACGAGCAGTACTTC; cdr3_aa: CSAPAGTDPYEQYF
d_call: TRBD2; j_call: TRBJ2-3; v_call: TRBV9; clone_size: many; cdr3_nt: TGTGCCAGCAGCAGTAACGCGGGGGGTGAAAGATTGAATACGCAGTATTTT; cdr3_aa: CASSSNAGGERLNTQYF
d_call: TRBD2; j_call: TRBJ2-1; v_call: TRBV11-3; clone_size: .; cdr3_nt: TGTGCCAGCAGCTCACAGACTAGCGGGTACAATGAGCAGTTCTTC; cdr3_aa: CASSSQTSGYNEQFF
d_call: .; j_call: TRBJ2-3; v_call: TRBV4-2; clone_size: .; cdr3_nt: TGTGCCAGCAGCCAAGCTCCTAGTCTTCCAGATACGCAGTATTTT; cdr3_aa: CASSQAPSLPDTQYF
d_call: TRBD2; j_call: TRBJ2-1; v_call: TRBV12-3/TRBV12-4; clone_size: .; cdr3_nt: TGTGCCAGCAGCTCCGCGGGAGTAAGATATGGTGAGCAGTTCTTC; cdr3_aa: CASSSAGVRYGEQFF
d_call: .; j_call: TRBJ1-2; v_call: TRBV30; clone_size: .; cdr3_nt: TGTGCCTGGAGTGGGGGCGCCTATGGCTACACCTTC; cdr3_aa: CAWSGGAYGYTF
d_call: .; j_call: TRBJ2-3; v_call: TRBV12-3/TRBV12-4; clone_size: few; cdr3_nt: TGTGCCAGCAGCGAGGTACAGATAACGCAGTATTTT; cdr3_aa: CASSEVQITQYF
d_call: TRBD1; j_call: TRBJ1-5; v_call: TRBV2; clone_size: .; cdr3_nt: TGTGCCAGCAGGGACGGGACAGCGGTTGGGCCCCAGCATTTT; cdr3_aa: CASRDGTAVGPQHF
d_call: TRBD2; j_call: TRBJ2-1; v_call: TRBV5-1; clone_size: few; cdr3_nt: TGCGCCAACAGCTTGGTACTAGCGGGTCACAATGAGCAGTTCTTC; cdr3_aa: CANSLVLAGHNEQFF
d_call: TRBD1; j_call: TRBJ2-7; v_call: TRBV5-1; clone_size: few; cdr3_nt: TGCGCCAGCAGCCCTACGGGACAGCCGTCCTACGAGCAGTACTTC; cdr3_aa: CASSPTGQPSYEQYF
d_call: TRBD2; j_call: TRBJ2-1; v_call: TRBV12-3/TRBV12-4; clone_size: few; cdr3_nt: TGTGCCAGCAATTCCCTTACTAGCGGTTACTTGGGTGAGCAGTTCTTC; cdr3_aa: CASNSLTSGYLGEQFF